This record concerns one TCR beta chain sequence. This clone was observed once. The clone's antigen remains unknown. The record has no base qualities; no much larger clone is one base away. The CDR3 covers 15 residues, taking in both the cysteine and the phenylalanine. Of the read, only the CDR3 DNA is kept; its 45 bases are in frame from base 1. The germline V gene (reference sequence) gives CDR1 as SGHNT and CDR2 as YYREEE. The germline ends are 12 bases apart after V is trimmed by 3 bases and J by 0 bases. This sample was taken from a study of blood T cell repertoires in COVID-19 (dated by TCRdb to about 2020). With regard to the full study: Samples covering the acute and convalescent phases of COVID-19 were provided by collaborators in the United States, Italy and Spain. The material from the prospective study consisted of cDNA or gDNA derived from T cells, B-cell-depleted T cells, or PBMCs. Subjects who had been exposed to COVID-19, were actively infected with it, or had recovered from it provided the deeply sampled blood TCRbeta repertoires that made up the dataset. The repertoires were released in a freely available public database intended as a resource for research on the immune response to SARS-CoV-2. The samples were drawn from two sources: the first 160 participants of the ongoing ImmuneRACE study, and fewer than 1,500 subjects contributed by 6 global collaborators. Nearly every sample came with metadata listing a de-identified subject ID, COVID-19 status, age in years and sex. Where available, HLA class I and class II types were taken from metadata supplied by the sample provider and were not determined by assay-based typing. Study-wide findings and limitations: The amount of clinical and demographic metadata varied by source and participant and was provided uncurated.

The immunoSEQ Assay, a bias-controlled multiplex PCR, was used to amplify TCRbeta CDR3 regions from genomic DNA. The published analysis was carried out like this. The number of nucleated cells in each sample was estimated by amplification of reference gene primers within the assay. Sequence reads were collapsed and filtered to measure the absolute abundance of every unique TCRbeta CDR3 rearrangement. For each sample, productive Simpson clonality was calculated as the square root of Simpson's diversity index across productive rearrangements. TCRdb mirrors the immuneACCESS table, restricted to in-frame sequences. Some clones are absent from its copies; in checked studies, under half trace to an unresolved V gene, and the reason for the others is unknown. V and J calls and clone size are copied from that table; D and trimming were computed from the DNA. Present in this sample are 70,000 or so clones, roughly 80% of which were seen just once. In total, the top ten clones hold under 15% of the sample.

One collaborating source in Seattle enrolled patients during active infection and followed them longitudinally through the course of disease. Collaborating institutions collected whole blood in K2EDTA tubes following their own protocols. For TCRbeta analysis, collaborators shipped samples as frozen whole blood, isolated PBMCs, or DNA extracted from either of those sample types. Specimen: peripheral blood. The sequence joins TRBV5-4 to TRBJ2-5; TRBD2 could be the D gene, as 6 bases match. This receptor was taken from a man in his fifties or sixties with COVID-19, enrolled during active disease. The encoded CDR3 is CASSSSEEYQETQYF. The nucleotide sequence reads TGTGCCAGCAGCTCTAGCGAGGAGTACCAAGAGACCCAGTACTTC. The CDR3, completed at both ends by the reference TRBV5-4 and TRBJ2-5 genes, gives the full variable domain ETGVTQSPTHLIKTRGQQVTLRCSSQSGHNTVSWYQQALGQGPQFIFQYYREEENGRGNFPPRFSGLQFPNYSSELNVNALELDDSALYLCASSSSEEYQETQYFGPGTRLLVL.